This T cell receptor (beta chain) was sequenced in a study of T cells in Graves' hyperthyroidism and ophthalmopathy. With 4 bases removed from V and 1 base from J, the gap between germline ends came to 11 bases. The CDR3 sequence is 14 residues long. CDR1 and CDR2 (germline): SQVTM, ANQGSEA. Clinical symptoms, serum thyroxine, TRAb, thyroid ultrasound and orbital computed tomography established diagnosis. Turning to this clonotype: Its antigen is not known.

Overall study findings and caveats: In the analysis, a 13 V-J model separated ophthalmopathy from stable hyperthyroidism. The majority of expanded thyroid clonotypes above 0.001 also appeared in blood.

Amplified TCR beta CDR3 regions derived from RNA transcripts. First-round RT-PCR of the TCR CDR3 relied on the HTBI primer set. TCRdb re-called the multiplex PCR reads with MiXCR, one entry per CDR3 protein. This sample has some 510,000 distinct CDR3 sequences, with about 20% found just once. The source of this sequence is a man aged 18-30 years with Graves' hyperthyroidism. The gene calls are TRBV29-1 and TRBJ1-5, with D perhaps matching TRBD1 (6 bases). The sequencing sample was made of blood. The CDR3 here is CSVGAGQSNQPQHF. The CDR3 DNA is TGCAGCGTTGGGGCCGGACAGAGCAATCAGCCCCAGCATTTT.